The 12 T cell receptor beta chains below were found in one sample sequenced in a study of blood T cell repertoires in COVID-19. Here immunoSEQ multiplex PCR was the method, and the copy in TCRdb shows in-frame clones only, minus some. Among around 20,000 clones listed, roughly 84% were seen once. The sequenced sample was peripheral blood. Every receptor here comes from a human donor with active COVID-19. The donor label of this sample is uncertain.

The J gene is TRBJ2-7, the V gene TRBV21-1; TRBD1 is taken as the D call from the table, unchecked against the DNA. TRBV21-1 is noted as a pseudogene. CDR3 length: 13 amino acids. Here the CDR3 reads CASGGTELREQYF. As DNA, the CDR3 is TGTGCCAGCGGCGGGACAGAACTACGAGAGCAGTACTTC.

In this sample, this clone turned up a few times. The chain links TRBV9 to TRBJ2-1, with TRBD2 matching 14 bases. Trimming took 0 bases from V and 4 from J; bases not matched to a gene: 6. Germline lookup yields CDR1 SGDLS and CDR2 YYNGEE. CDR3 length: 18 residues. CDR3 residues: CASSVAPGLAGVYNEQFF. The CDR3 bases are TGTGCCAGCAGCGTAGCCCCGGGACTAGCGGGGGTATACAATGAGCAGTTCTTC.

This sequence joins TRBV10-3 and TRBJ2-2; 7 nucleotides line up with TRBD1. The CDR3 is 13 residues long. Germline trimming cut 11 bases from V and 0 bases from J; bases unmatched to any gene: 3. Germline V lookup: CDR1 ENHRY, CDR2 SYGVKD. CDR3 residues: CAAGQANTGELFF. CDR3 DNA: TGTGCCGCCGGACAGGCGAACACCGGGGAGCTGTTTTTT.

The sample holds one count of this clone. J is TRBJ1-1 and V is TRBV3-1 (or the pseudogene TRBV3-2); no reliable D call. The CDR3 covers 13 residues. CDR1 LGHDT and CDR2 YNNKEL come from the germline V gene (reference sequence). V was clipped by 1 base and J by 9 bases, with 12 bases between them. The CDR3 region has the DNA TGTGCCAGCAGCCAAGGGTTAGGACTGAAAGCTTTCTTT. Protein sequence: CASSQGLGLKAFF.

This rearrangement joins TRBV12-5 to TRBJ2-3, with 7 bases fitting TRBD1. This CDR3 contains 15 residues. With 5 bases clipped from V and 1 base from J, the junction kept 6 bases outside the gene matches. The V gene's germline CDR1 is LGHNT and CDR2 FRNRAP. CDR3 bases: TGTGCTAGTGGTATTCAGGGGGTGGGCACAGATACGCAGTATTTT. The encoded protein is CASGIQGVGTDTQYF.

The gene calls are TRBV18 and TRBJ2-7; 11 bases are a match to TRBD2. Unmatched junction bases numbered 3, after V lost 2 bases and J lost 6 bases. The CDR3 runs 14 residues. CDR1 is KGHSH, CDR2 LQKENI, per germline. The CDR3 DNA reads as TGTGCCAGCTCACCAGGGACTAGCGGAACCGAGCAGTACTTC. Translation gives CASSPGTSGTEQYF. The full variable domain, with the rest looked up from reference TRBV18 and TRBJ2-7, is NAGVMQNPRHLVRRRGQEARLRCSPMKGHSHVYWYRQLPEEGLKFMVYLQKENIIDESGMPKERFSAEFPKEGPSILRIQQVVRGDSAAYFCASSPGTSGTEQYFGPGTRLTVT.

The chain links TRBV10-3 to TRBJ2-5; 7 nucleotides match TRBD1. From germline, CDR1 is ENHRY and CDR2 SYGVKD. V gave up 6 bases and J gave up 2 bases; unmatched junction bases: 6. CDR3 length equals 14 residues. The CDR3 loop reads CAIRGDSGQETQYF. DNA for the CDR3: TGTGCCATCAGGGGGGACAGTGGGCAAGAGACCCAGTACTTC.

The chain employs TRBV3-1 (or the pseudogene TRBV3-2) and TRBJ2-5; possibly TRBD1 for D (5 bases). The germline V gene encodes CDR1 LGHDT and CDR2 YNNKEL (reference sequence). Trimming took off 4 bases at V and 0 bases at J, with 15 bases between the two ends. The CDR3 extends over 16 amino acids. The CDR3 DNA reads as TGTGCCAGCAGCCGGGGCTCCTGGACGGACCAAGAGACCCAGTACTTC. Translating it yields CASSRGSWTDQETQYF.

This clone was observed a handful of times. The V gene is TRBV6-2 or TRBV6-3, the J gene TRBJ2-7; D gene ambiguous. The CDR3 consists of 15 residues. V lost 2 bases and J lost 3, with 14 bases in between. Germline assignment: CDR1 MNHEY and CDR2 SVGEGT. The CDR3 coding sequence is TGTGCCAGCAGTTACGCCAGCGCGACCTTCTACGAGCAGTACTTC. As protein: CASSYASATFYEQYF.

This clone has only one observation. This rearrangement joins TRBV6-6 to TRBJ1-6; 10 nucleotides line up with TRBD1. Germline CDR1 and CDR2: MNHNY and SVGAGI (reference sequence). J gave up 7 bases and V 6 bases, and 6 bases lay outside the gene matches. The CDR3 has 15 residues. The CDR3 bases are TGTGCCAGCAGACGTCCGGGACAGGGGAATTCACCCCTCCACTTT. As protein: CASRRPGQGNSPLHF.

CDR3 in amino acids: CASSLIFSGGSGANVLTF. The CDR3 nucleotides are TGTGCCAGCAGCTTGATCTTTTCAGGAGGCTCTGGGGCCAACGTCCTGACTTTC. The chain employs TRBV5-4 and TRBJ2-6, with TRBD2 as a possible D gene (5 bases). CDR1 SGHNT and CDR2 YYREEE come from the germline V gene (reference sequence). Trimming removed 1 base from V and 0 bases from J, with 14 bases in between. This CDR3 has 18 residues.

V gene TRBV6-5 combines with J gene TRBJ1-4; 9 bases align to TRBD1. J lost 7 bases, V lost 0 bases, and 0 bases had no gene match. The CDR3 has 14 residues. Germline V gives CDR1 MNHEY, CDR2 SVGAGI. CDR3 sequence: CASSYSGQGEKLFF. CDR3 in DNA: TGTGCCAGCAGTTACTCGGGACAGGGTGAAAAACTGTTTTTT.